Presented here are 9 T cell receptor beta chains from one specimen sequenced in a study of T cell responses to AZD1222 COVID-19 vaccine. Using immunoSEQ multiplex PCR, the repertoire was profiled, and TCRdb retains in-frame clones only, with some absent. The sample records some 150,000 clones, over 75% being singletons. Sample: peripheral blood, taken on day 0 of AZD1222 vaccination. The receptors originated from an adult in good health.

The rearrangement uses TRBV3-1 (or the pseudogene TRBV3-2) and TRBJ2-7, with TRBD1 identical over 8 bases. This CDR3 is built from 13 residues. J was trimmed by 12 bases and V by 1 base; bases with no gene match: 8. Germline lookup yields CDR1 LGHDT and CDR2 YNNKEL (reference sequence). The CDR3 here is CASSQGQGRNLYF. The CDR3 bases are TGTGCCAGCAGCCAAGGACAGGGGAGGAATCTGTACTTC.

The V gene is TRBV6-5, the J gene TRBJ2-7, with a tentative D call TRBD2 (5 bases). Germline CDR1 and CDR2: MNHEY and SVGAGI. Trimming left V 10 bases short and J 2 bases short, with 12 bases between. The CDR3 is 12 residues long. As DNA, the CDR3 is TGTGCCACATCGACGGGAACCTACGAGCAGTACTTC. Protein: CATSTGTYEQYF.

The V and J genes are TRBV9 and TRBJ2-3; D may correspond to TRBD1 or TRBD2 (6 bases each). Germline V lookup: CDR1 SGDLS, CDR2 YYNGEE. The CDR3 runs to 13 residues. CDR3 coding DNA: TGTACAACGAGGGGGGAGGACTGCCATACGCAGTATTTT. Amino acid sequence: CTTRGEDCHTQYF. The full variable domain, with the rest looked up from reference TRBV9 and TRBJ2-3, is DSGVTQTPKHLITATGQRVTLRCSPRSGDLSVYWYQQSLDQGLQFLIQYYNGEERAKGNILERFSAQQFPDLHSELNLSSLELGDSALYFCTTRGEDCHTQYFGPGTRLTVL.

The chain recombines TRBV11-3 with TRBJ2-2; 7 bases match TRBD2. V gave up 6 bases and J gave up 5 bases; unmatched junction bases: 9. This CDR3 contains 15 residues. Germline V CDR1 and CDR2: SGHNT, YENEEA. The CDR3 bases are TGTGCCAGCAGTTACTCGCGGGGAGGGACCGGGGAGCTGTTTTTT. Its translation is CASSYSRGGTGELFF.

V usage is TRBV7-8 and J usage is TRBJ2-1; 12 nucleotides align to TRBD2. CDR1 SGHVS and CDR2 FQNEAQ come from the germline V gene. There are 14 residues in the CDR3. Trimming removed 8 bases from V and 3 bases from J; junction bases left unmatched: 2. The CDR3 sequence: CASRLAGDYNEQFF. The CDR3 DNA reads TGTGCCAGCCGACTAGCGGGAGACTACAATGAGCAGTTCTTC.

The J gene is TRBJ2-3, the V gene TRBV7-3, with a weak D call TRBD1 (7 bases). Trimming stripped 4 bases from V and 6 bases from J, with 11 bases between. The CDR3 has 13 amino acids. Per germline, CDR1 SGHTA and CDR2 FQGTGA. The CDR3 coding sequence is TGTGCCAGCAGCTCGCCAGGGGGGGATACGCAGTATTTT. Translating it yields CASSSPGGDTQYF.

The chain joins TRBV24-1 to TRBJ2-7, with TRBD2 as a possible D gene (5 bases). This CDR3 is 13 amino acids long. The V end lost 8 bases, the J end lost 3 bases, and 13 bases lay between the germline ends. CDR1 and CDR2 (germline): KGHDR, SFDVKD. The CDR3 region is CATNEGWGYEQYF. CDR3 sequence (DNA): TGTGCCACCAATGAGGGATGGGGCTACGAGCAGTACTTC.

In its sample, this clone was seen once. The rearrangement uses TRBV11-3 and TRBJ1-3, with D tentatively TRBD1 (5 bases). The CDR3 is 14 residues long. Germline V gene lookup returns CDR1 SGHNT and CDR2 YENEEA. V lost 5 bases and J lost 0, with 8 bases in between. CDR3: CASSPTVSGNTIYF. In nucleotides, the CDR3 is TGTGCCAGCAGCCCGACAGTCTCTGGAAACACCATATATTTT.

The V gene is TRBV7-3, the J gene TRBJ1-1; TRBD1 aligns across 8 bases. The germline V gene has CDR1 SGHTA and CDR2 FQGTGA. With V trimmed by 5 bases and J by 9 bases, 5 bases remained unmatched. The CDR3 extends over 12 amino acids. CDR3 sequence: CASSHGQGKAFF. As DNA, the CDR3 is TGTGCCAGCAGCCATGGACAGGGAAAAGCTTTCTTT. Based on the CDR3 plus reference TRBV7-3 and TRBJ1-1, the full variable domain is GAGVSQTPSNKVTEKGKYVELRCDPISGHTALYWYRQSLGQGPEFLIYFQGTGAADDSGLPNDRFFAVRPEGSVSTLKIQRTERGDSAVYLCASSHGQGKAFFGQGTRLTVV.